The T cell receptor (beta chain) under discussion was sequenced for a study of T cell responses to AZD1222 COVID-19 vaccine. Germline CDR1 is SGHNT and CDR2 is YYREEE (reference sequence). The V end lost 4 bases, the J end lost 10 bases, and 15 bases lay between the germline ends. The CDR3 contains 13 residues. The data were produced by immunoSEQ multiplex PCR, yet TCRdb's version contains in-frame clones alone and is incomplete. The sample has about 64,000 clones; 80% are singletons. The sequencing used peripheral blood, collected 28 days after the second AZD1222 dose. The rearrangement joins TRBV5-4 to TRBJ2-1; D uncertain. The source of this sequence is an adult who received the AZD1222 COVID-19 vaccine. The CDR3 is CASSKGRAEEQFF. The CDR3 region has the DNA TGTGCCAGCAGCAAGGGTCGGGCAGAGGAGCAGTTCTTC.